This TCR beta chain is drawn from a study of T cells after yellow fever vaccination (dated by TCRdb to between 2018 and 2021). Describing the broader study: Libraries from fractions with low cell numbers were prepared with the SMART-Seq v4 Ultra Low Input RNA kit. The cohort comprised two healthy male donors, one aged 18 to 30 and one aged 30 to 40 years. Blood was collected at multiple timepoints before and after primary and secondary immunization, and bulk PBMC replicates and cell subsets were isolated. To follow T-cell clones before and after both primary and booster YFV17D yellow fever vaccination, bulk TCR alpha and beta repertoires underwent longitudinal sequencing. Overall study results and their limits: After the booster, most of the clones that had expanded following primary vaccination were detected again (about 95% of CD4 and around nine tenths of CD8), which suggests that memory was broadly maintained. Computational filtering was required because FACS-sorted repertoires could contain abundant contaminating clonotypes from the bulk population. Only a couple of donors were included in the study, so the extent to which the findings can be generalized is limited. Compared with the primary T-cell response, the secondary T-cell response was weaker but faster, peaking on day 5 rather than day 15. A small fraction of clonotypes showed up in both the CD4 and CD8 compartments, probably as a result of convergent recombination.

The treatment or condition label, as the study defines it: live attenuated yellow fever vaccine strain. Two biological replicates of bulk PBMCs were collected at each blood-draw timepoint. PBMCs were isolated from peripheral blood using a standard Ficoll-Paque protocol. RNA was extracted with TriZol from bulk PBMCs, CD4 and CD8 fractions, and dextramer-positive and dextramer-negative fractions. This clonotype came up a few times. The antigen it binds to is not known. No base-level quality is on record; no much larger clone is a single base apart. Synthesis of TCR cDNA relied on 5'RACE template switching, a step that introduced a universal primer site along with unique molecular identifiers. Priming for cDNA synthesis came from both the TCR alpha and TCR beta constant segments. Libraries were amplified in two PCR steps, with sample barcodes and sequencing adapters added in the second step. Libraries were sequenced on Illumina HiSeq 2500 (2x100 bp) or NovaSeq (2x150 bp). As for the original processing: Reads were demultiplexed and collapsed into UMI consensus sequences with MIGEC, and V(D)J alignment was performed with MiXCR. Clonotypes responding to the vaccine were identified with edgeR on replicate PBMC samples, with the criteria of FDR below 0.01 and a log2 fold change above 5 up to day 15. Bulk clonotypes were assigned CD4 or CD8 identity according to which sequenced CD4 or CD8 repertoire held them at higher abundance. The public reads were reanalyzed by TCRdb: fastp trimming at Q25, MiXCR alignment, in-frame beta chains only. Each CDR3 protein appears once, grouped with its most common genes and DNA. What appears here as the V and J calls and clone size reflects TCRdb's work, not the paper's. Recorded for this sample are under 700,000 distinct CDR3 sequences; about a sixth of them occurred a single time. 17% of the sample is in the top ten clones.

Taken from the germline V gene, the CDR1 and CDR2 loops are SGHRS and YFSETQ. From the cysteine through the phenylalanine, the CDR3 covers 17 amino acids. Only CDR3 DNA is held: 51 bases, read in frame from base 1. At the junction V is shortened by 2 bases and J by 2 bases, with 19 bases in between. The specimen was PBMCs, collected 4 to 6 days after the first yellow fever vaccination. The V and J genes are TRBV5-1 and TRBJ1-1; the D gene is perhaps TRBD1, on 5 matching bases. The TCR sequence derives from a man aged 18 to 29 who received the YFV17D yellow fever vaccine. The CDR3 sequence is CASSLRGQGIGNTEAFF. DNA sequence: TGCGCCAGCAGCTTACGAGGGCAGGGAATAGGAAACACTGAAGCTTTCTTT.